The present T cell receptor (beta chain) was sequenced within a study of cytomegalovirus exposure and HLA in healthy donors (dated by TCRdb to about 2017). Broadly, across the study: According to a later analysis, one platform produced both the approximately 110 validation repertoires and the approximately 670 repertoires of the first cohort. Along with the approximately 700-subject first cohort, a separate validation cohort of around 120 different subjects was used. High-throughput TCR immunosequencing, statistical association of individual TCRs with disease status, and machine learning were combined to predict cytomegalovirus infection status. The study aimed to test whether cataloging public T cell receptors could reveal signatures of past pathogen exposure.

Separate from the approximately 670-subject first cohort, the validation cohort of 90 to 150 subjects was the group to which the donors belonged. Library creation used the immunoSEQ multiplex PCR assay. For the original study's pipeline: A statistical classification framework was built to diagnose cytomegalovirus status from the catalog of TCR beta chain sequences. TCRdb took this table from immuneACCESS and kept in-frame rearrangements with V and J called. Such tables lack part of the clones; where checked against another copy, unresolved V genes explain under half of the gap, and the rest is unexplained. V, J and clone size were drawn from that table, and D and trimming were deduced from the DNA. The sample table shows about 110,000 clones, and around nine tenths are seen once. The ten largest clones add up to roughly 1.4% of the sample. Remarks on this clone: The antigen it binds to is not known. Base qualities are not provided; no much larger clone lies one nucleotide away.

General findings and caveats noted by the study authors: A later analysis found that TCRs clustered in the first cohort also tended to co-occur in the 120 or so validation repertoires, with 90% to 95% of cluster scores above 0. The validation cohort had no HLA typing available for a later analysis, so co-occurrence within that cohort was assessed over all 120 or so repertoires. According to the authors, the approach could potentially be generalized to other disease states and immunological phenotypes. The study listed approximately 150 TCR beta chains as associated with cytomegalovirus. Three of the identified cytomegalovirus-associated TCR beta chains were confirmed in vitro to be specific for cytomegalovirus antigens. While some public TCRs were present in many individuals, most TCR sequences turned up only very rarely across donors. Cytomegalovirus status was reported to be diagnosed by the classifier with high specificity and sensitivity in both the original and validation cohorts.

Including cysteine and phenylalanine, the CDR3 has 13 amino acids. Only the CDR3 DNA is retained, 39 bases long and in frame from the first base. V loses 4 bases of germline sequence and J loses 6 bases, and the interval between the two ends is 13 bases. The germline V gene gives CDR1 as MNHNS and CDR2 as SASEGT. The TCR sequence derives from a young woman in good health and CMV-seropositive. The material sequenced was PBMCs. The chain couples TRBV6-1 to TRBJ2-7, with TRBD1 as a weak D call on 5 bases. The DNA is TGTGCCAGCAGTGGCCAGGGCCGTCGCGAGCAGTACTTC. Translated, this gives CASSGQGRREQYF.